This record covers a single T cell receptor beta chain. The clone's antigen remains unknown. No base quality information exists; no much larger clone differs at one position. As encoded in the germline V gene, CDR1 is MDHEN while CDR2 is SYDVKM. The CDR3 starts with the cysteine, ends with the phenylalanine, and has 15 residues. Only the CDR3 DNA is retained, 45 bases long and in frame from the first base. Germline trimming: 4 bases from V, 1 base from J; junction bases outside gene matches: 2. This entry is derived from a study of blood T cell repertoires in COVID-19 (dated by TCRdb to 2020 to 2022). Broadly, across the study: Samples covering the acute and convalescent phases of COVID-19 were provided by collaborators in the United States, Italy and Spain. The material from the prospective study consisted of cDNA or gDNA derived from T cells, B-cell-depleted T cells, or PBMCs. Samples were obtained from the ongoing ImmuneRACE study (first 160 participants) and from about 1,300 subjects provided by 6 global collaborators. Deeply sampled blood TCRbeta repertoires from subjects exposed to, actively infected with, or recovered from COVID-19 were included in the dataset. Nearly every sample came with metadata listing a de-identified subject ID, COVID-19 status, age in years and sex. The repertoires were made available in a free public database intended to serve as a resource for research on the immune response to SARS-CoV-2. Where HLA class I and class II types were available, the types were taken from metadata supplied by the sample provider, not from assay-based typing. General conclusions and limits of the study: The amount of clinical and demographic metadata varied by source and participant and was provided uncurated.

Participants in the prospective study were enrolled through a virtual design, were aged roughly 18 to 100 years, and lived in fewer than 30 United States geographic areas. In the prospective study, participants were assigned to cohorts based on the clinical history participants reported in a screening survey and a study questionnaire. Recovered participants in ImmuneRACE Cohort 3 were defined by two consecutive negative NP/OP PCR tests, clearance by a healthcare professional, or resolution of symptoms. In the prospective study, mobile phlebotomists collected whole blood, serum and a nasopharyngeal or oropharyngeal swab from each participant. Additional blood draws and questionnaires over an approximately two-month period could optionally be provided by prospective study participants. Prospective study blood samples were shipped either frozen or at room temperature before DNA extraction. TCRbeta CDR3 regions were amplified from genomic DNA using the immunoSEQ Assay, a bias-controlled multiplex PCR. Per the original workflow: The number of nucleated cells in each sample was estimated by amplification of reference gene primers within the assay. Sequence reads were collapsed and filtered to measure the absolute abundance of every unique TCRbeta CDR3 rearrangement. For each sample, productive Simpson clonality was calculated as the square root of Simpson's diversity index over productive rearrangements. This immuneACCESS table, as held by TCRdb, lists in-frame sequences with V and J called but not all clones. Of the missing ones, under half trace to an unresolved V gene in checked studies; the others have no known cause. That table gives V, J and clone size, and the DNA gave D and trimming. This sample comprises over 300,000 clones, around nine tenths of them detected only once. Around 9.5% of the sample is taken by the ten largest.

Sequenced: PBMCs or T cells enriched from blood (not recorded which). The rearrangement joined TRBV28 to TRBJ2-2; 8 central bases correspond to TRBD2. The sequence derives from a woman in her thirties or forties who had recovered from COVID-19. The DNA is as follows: TGTGCCAGCAGTTCGAGCGGGAGGAACACCGGGGAGCTGTTTTTT. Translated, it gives CASSSSGRNTGELFF.